What follows is one TCR beta chain and its context. Its antigen is undetermined. V shed 0 bases and J shed 4 bases, with 12 bases lying between them. This CDR3 spans 15 amino acids. Germline loops: CDR1 LGHDT, CDR2 YNNKEL (reference sequence). Random hexamers primed reverse transcription of roughly 0.5 to 1 ug RNA. Amplification of TCR beta CDR3 spanned 54 Vbeta and 13 Jbeta via immunoSEQ multiplex PCR. TCRdb reprocessed the immunoSEQ multiplex PCR reads with MiXCR, giving one entry per CDR3 protein. Here the sample spans some 160,000 distinct CDR3 sequences, 85% to 95% being singletons. This specimen belongs to a study of CD8 T cells in Susac syndrome. Study overall: When their blood was taken, patients with Susac syndrome were therapy-naive, taking corticosteroids, or taking intravenous immunoglobulin alone.

Study-level results: The TCR sequencing and HLA analysis in the study involved a relatively small number of individuals, as the study acknowledged.

What was sequenced was CD4+ T cells from PBMCs. The rearrangement links TRBV3-1 to TRBJ1-1; D might be TRBD1 (6 bases). This sequence originates from a human donor with Susac syndrome. The CDR3 DNA follows: TGTGCCAGCAGCCAAGATCCAACAGGGACCACTGAAGCTTTCTTT. This gives the protein CASSQDPTGTTEAFF.